The rows below give T cell receptor beta chains drawn from one sample of a study of lymphopenia after photon versus proton radiotherapy. The table came from immunoSEQ multiplex PCR; TCRdb's copy has only in-frame clones and leaves some out. The repertoire consists of 52,000 or so clones, with roughly 90% occurring once and the leading ten covering roughly 18%. The sequenced sample was peripheral blood, obtained from a patient treated with photon-based radiotherapy. The receptor source for this set is a woman between 40 and 55 years old with cholangiocarcinoma. Each CDR3 is given with its conserved first and last residue. The order of the fields is J gene, clone size, D gene, V gene, CDR3 protein, CDR3 DNA. The D gene is left open where the match is weak. Clone size is given for some rows only: seen once, a few or many times, or a class if the clone is expanded.

>TRBJ1-3|.|TRBD1|TRBV7-9
CASSPGPHRGAISGNTIYF
TGTGCCAGCAGCCCTGGGCCACACAGGGGTGCCATTTCTGGAAACACCATATATTTT
>TRBJ1-4|.|TRBD1|TRBV7-2
CASSLQGARDEKLFF
TGTGCCAGCAGCCTCCAGGGGGCAAGGGATGAAAAACTGTTTTTT
>TRBJ2-7|.|.|TRBV28
CASSSLSPYEQYF
TGTGCCAGCAGTTCCCTAAGCCCCTACGAGCAGTACTTC
>TRBJ1-5|few|TRBD1|TRBV19
CASSQGQGIGGNQPQHF
TGTGCCAGTAGTCAGGGACAGGGAATTGGGGGCAATCAGCCCCAGCATTTT
>TRBJ1-5|.|TRBD1|TRBV19
CASSFRDRSLSNQPQHF
TGTGCCAGTAGTTTCCGGGACAGGTCTCTTAGCAATCAGCCCCAGCATTTT
>TRBJ2-3|.|.|TRBV15
CATSPKGSGRGADTQYF
TGTGCCACCAGCCCAAAGGGTAGTGGGAGAGGAGCAGATACGCAGTATTTT
>TRBJ1-2|.|.|TRBV2
CASSEAVPNYGYTF
TGTGCCAGCAGTGAGGCAGTTCCTAACTATGGCTACACCTTC
>TRBJ2-3|.|TRBD2|TRBV28
CATTSVSDTQYF
TGTGCCACGACTAGCGTATCAGATACGCAGTATTTT
>TRBJ2-7|.|.|TRBV28
CASVAGAGIYEQYF
TGTGCCAGCGTAGCCGGGGCGGGGATATACGAGCAGTACTTC
>TRBJ2-5|.|.|TRBV7-9
CASSLAVETQYF
TGTGCCAGCAGCTTAGCGGTGGAGACCCAGTACTTC
>TRBJ2-7|.|.|TRBV27
CASSLRGNYEQYF
TGTGCCAGCAGTTTACGAGGGAACTACGAGCAGTACTTC
>TRBJ1-1|.|.|TRBV28
CASSLSTANTEAFF
TGTGCCAGCAGTTTATCTACAGCAAACACTGAAGCTTTCTTT
>TRBJ2-7|.|TRBD2|TRBV6-5
CASSYISGSYEQYF
TGTGCCAGCAGTTACATTAGCGGGAGTTACGAGCAGTACTTC
>TRBJ1-2|.|.|TRBV29-1
CSVENGGLGYTF
TGCAGCGTTGAAAATGGGGGGCTTGGCTACACCTTC
>TRBJ2-5|.|.|TRBV6-1
CASSEWWKQETQYF
TGTGCCAGCAGTGAATGGTGGAAACAAGAGACCCAGTACTTC
>TRBJ1-1|.|.|TRBV29-1
CSVSGEVNTEAFF
TGCAGCGTTTCCGGGGAGGTGAACACTGAAGCTTTCTTT
>TRBJ2-7|.|TRBD2|TRBV6-6
CASSASGSYEQYF
TGTGCCAGCTCGGCTAGCGGATCCTACGAGCAGTACTTC
>TRBJ1-1|.|TRBD1|TRBV2
CASSQRTGQGEAFF
TGTGCCAGCAGCCAAAGGACAGGGCAGGGTGAAGCTTTCTTT
>TRBJ2-3|.|TRBD1|TRBV5-1
CASTGTGLPDTQYF
TGCGCCAGCACCGGGACAGGGTTACCAGATACGCAGTATTTT
>TRBJ2-2|.|.|TRBV29-1
CNLGWVGLTGELFF
TGCAACTTGGGGTGGGTAGGGCTCACCGGGGAGCTGTTTTTT
>TRBJ2-2|.|.|TRBV6-1
CATSRVLGSTGELFF
TGTGCCACCTCCAGGGTTCTAGGATCAACGGGGGAGCTGTTTTTT
>TRBJ1-1|.|TRBD1|TRBV29-1
CSATGGRTEAFF
TGCAGCGCCACAGGGGGCCGGACTGAAGCTTTCTTT
>TRBJ2-3|once|.|TRBV30
CACPGVADTQYF
TGTGCCTGCCCAGGGGTCGCAGATACGCAGTATTTT
>TRBJ2-2|.|.|TRBV5-1
CASSFGATVALGGELFF
TGCGCCAGCAGCTTTGGGGCGACGGTCGCTTTGGGCGGGGAGCTGTTTTTT
>TRBJ2-1|.|.|TRBV5-4
CASSGHLTSYNEQFF
TGTGCCAGCAGTGGACACCTCACTAGCTATAATGAGCAGTTCTTC
>TRBJ2-2|.|TRBD1|TRBV19
CASRTGGTGELFF
TGTGCCAGTAGGACAGGGGGCACCGGGGAGCTGTTTTTT
>TRBJ2-1|.|TRBD2|TRBV5-1
CASSSKGGLAGVYTVESYNEQFF
TGCGCCAGCAGCTCAAAAGGGGGACTAGCGGGAGTTTACACGGTGGAATCCTACAATGAGCAGTTCTTC
>TRBJ2-7|.|TRBD1|TRBV5-1
CASRLDRGSSYEQYF
TGCGCCAGCAGACTGGACAGGGGGAGCTCCTACGAGCAGTACTTC
>TRBJ1-1|.|TRBD1|TRBV6-5
CASSNRGGMNTEAFF
TGTGCCAGCAGCAACAGGGGAGGGATGAACACTGAAGCTTTCTTT
>TRBJ1-4|.|TRBD1|TRBV5-6
CASSFRLTGDREKLFF
TGTGCCAGCAGCTTCCGCCTGACAGGGGACCGAGAAAAACTGTTTTTT
>TRBJ1-2|.|.|TRBV19
CASKGGQVGDYGYTF
TGTGCCAGTAAGGGGGGTCAGGTCGGCGACTATGGCTACACCTTC
>TRBJ2-7|few|TRBD2|TRBV9
CASSLTSAAHEQYF
TGTGCCAGCAGCCTGACTAGCGCTGCCCACGAGCAGTACTTC
>TRBJ2-7|.|.|TRBV4-1
CASSQGEGHDEQYF
TGCGCCAGCAGCCAAGGTGAAGGGCATGACGAGCAGTACTTC
>TRBJ2-5|.|.|TRBV7-9
CASSSDPIQETQYF
TGTGCCAGCAGCTCGGACCCAATCCAAGAGACCCAGTACTTC
>TRBJ1-6|few|TRBD1|TRBV18
CASSPTGQGLASSPHNSPLHF
TGTGCCAGCTCACCAACGGGACAGGGGTTGGCTAGTTCACCCCATAATTCACCCCTCCACTTT
>TRBJ2-2|.|TRBD1|TRBV10-3
CAISDRGNTGELFF
TGTGCCATCAGTGACAGGGGGAATACCGGGGAGCTGTTTTTT
>TRBJ2-1|.|TRBD2|TRBV30
CAWSVWLAGGNEQFF
TGTGCCTGGAGTGTATGGCTAGCGGGGGGCAATGAGCAGTTCTTC
>TRBJ2-5|.|.|TRBV6-5
CASSYSGGQETQYF
TGTGCCAGCAGTTACTCGGGAGGCCAAGAGACCCAGTACTTC
>TRBJ2-2|.|TRBD1|TRBV4-2
CASSQEGQGSGELFF
TGTGCCAGCAGCCAAGAGGGACAGGGGTCCGGGGAGCTGTTTTTT
>TRBJ2-1|.|.|TRBV4-1
CASSSGDRSYNEQFF
TGCGCCAGCAGCTCAGGCGATCGGTCCTACAATGAGCAGTTCTTC
>TRBJ1-1|few|.|TRBV2
CASSSKGQGEAFF
TGTGCCAGCAGCTCAAAGGGGCAGGGTGAAGCTTTCTTT
>TRBJ1-2|once|TRBD1|TRBV27
CASSRTGGNYGYTF
TGTGCCAGCAGTCGGACAGGGGGAAACTATGGCTACACCTTC
>TRBJ2-2|once|.|TRBV5-1
CASRPQGNTGELFF
TGCGCCAGCAGGCCCCAGGGGAACACCGGGGAGCTGTTTTTT
>TRBJ2-7|.|.|TRBV29-1
CSVQEELSYEQYF
TGCAGCGTGCAAGAAGAGCTTTCCTACGAGCAGTACTTC
>TRBJ2-1|.|TRBD2|TRBV10-1
CASSEAGTSGIQQFF
TGCGCCAGCAGTGAGGCTGGGACTAGCGGGATTCAGCAGTTCTTC
>TRBJ2-1|.|TRBD2|TRBV11-2
CASSPGLAMYEQFF
TGTGCCAGCAGCCCCGGACTAGCTATGTATGAGCAGTTCTTC
>TRBJ1-1|once|.|TRBV11-2
CASSLRSTDMNTEAFF
TGTGCCAGCAGCTTACGGTCGACAGATATGAACACTGAAGCTTTCTTT
>TRBJ2-5|.|.|TRBV5-4
CASSWRGRETQYF
TGTGCCAGCAGCTGGAGAGGGCGAGAGACCCAGTACTTC
>TRBJ2-1|.|TRBD2|TRBV30
CAWVAGGVNEQFF
TGTGCCTGGGTAGCGGGAGGGGTCAATGAGCAGTTCTTC
>TRBJ1-1|.|TRBD1|TRBV2
CASSADRGGSEAFF
TGTGCCAGCAGTGCAGACAGGGGAGGGTCTGAAGCTTTCTTT
>TRBJ1-6|.|.|TRBV6-5
CASSKGRLDNSPLHF
TGTGCCAGCAGCAAAGGACGTCTGGATAATTCACCCCTCCACTTT
>TRBJ1-2|.|.|TRBV7-9
CASSLTGMDGYTF
TGTGCCAGCAGCTTAACAGGAATGGACGGCTACACCTTC
>TRBJ1-1|.|.|TRBV18
CASSPVEVLLEAFF
TGTGCCAGCTCACCAGTCGAGGTCCTCCTTGAAGCTTTCTTT
>TRBJ1-1|.|.|TRBV18
CASSFGQTTEAFF
TGTGCCAGCTCTTTCGGACAGACCACTGAAGCTTTCTTT
>TRBJ2-7|.|.|TRBV6-1
CASRDGPSYEQYF
TGTGCCAGCCGGGACGGTCCTTCCTACGAGCAGTACTTC
>TRBJ1-1|once|.|TRBV28
CASSPGQPNTEAFF
TGTGCCAGCAGTCCAGGACAGCCGAACACTGAAGCTTTCTTT